The 10 T cell receptor beta chains listed next were all sequenced from one sample in a study of blood T cells in healthy people across ages. Primers used in a second PCR of about 6 to 11 cycles were a sample-barcoded 5' primer and a J-beta primer mix. MiXCR was run by TCRdb on the 5' RACE reads, yielding one entry per CDR3 protein. The sample gives about a million distinct CDR3 sequences, roughly 51% of which show up once; about a fifth is in the top ten. The sequencing input was blood. Receptors were obtained from a woman aged 60-70 years in good health.

This clonotype has more than one count but fewer than ten. The rearrangement links TRBV24-1 to TRBJ2-5; the D call may be TRBD1 or TRBD2 (5 bases each). The CDR3 is 16 amino acids. V was pared by 3 bases and J by 1 base, with 14 bases between. CDR1 KGHDR and CDR2 SFDVKD come from the germline V gene. This CDR3 reads CATSDGFDGTQETQYF. The DNA for the CDR3 is TGTGCCACCAGTGATGGATTTGACGGGACCCAAGAGACCCAGTACTTC.

This clonotype has a handful of counts. The chain combines TRBV28 with TRBJ2-1; 10 bases align to TRBD1. Germline V gene lookup returns CDR1 MDHEN and CDR2 SYDVKM. Trimming at V came to 6 bases and at J to 3 bases, leaving 8 bases not matched to a gene. The CDR3 length is 16 residues. CDR3 DNA: TGTGCCAGCAGCGGATCCGGGACAGGGGTCTACAATGAGCAGTTCTTC. Residues: CASSGSGTGVYNEQFF.

V gene TRBV7-9 combines with J gene TRBJ1-5; the match to TRBD1 covers 8 bases. Unmatched junction bases numbered 4, after V lost 3 bases and J lost 3 bases. The germline V gene has CDR1 SEHNR and CDR2 FQNEAQ (reference sequence). The length of the CDR3 is 15 residues. CDR3 coding DNA: TGTGCCAGCAGCTTGTCAGGGGGCAACAATCAGCCCCAGCATTTT. Residues: CASSLSGGNNQPQHF.

The chain couples TRBV29-1 to TRBJ2-1; tentative D call: TRBD2 (6 bases). In germline, CDR1 is SQVTM, CDR2 ANQGSEA. The CDR3 covers 13 residues. Deletions cut 8 bases from V and 7 bases from J, with 18 bases between. CDR3 residues: CSFGRDSINEQFF. CDR3 DNA sequence: TGCAGCTTCGGTCGGGACTCCATAAATGAGCAGTTCTTC.

This clonotype showed up just a few times. The chain combines TRBV2 with TRBJ1-4; the D gene is possibly TRBD1 (6 bases). CDR1 is SNHLY and CDR2 is FYNNEI in the germline V gene. The V gene lost 6 bases and the J gene lost 8 bases, with 16 bases spanning the gap. The CDR3 runs to 14 residues. CDR3 residues: CASSHTGMREKLFF. In DNA, the CDR3 is TGTGCCAGCAGCCACACAGGGATGAGGGAAAAACTGTTTTTT.

This clonotype was seen a handful of times. This chain joins TRBV13 and TRBJ2-7; D is undetermined. Between the trimmed V and J ends, which lost 3 bases and 3 bases, there was a span of 6 bases. CDR3 length: 12 amino acids. CDR1 and CDR2 (germline): PRHDT, FYEKMQ (reference sequence). The CDR3 DNA reads TGTGCCAGCAGCTTGACACGCTACGAGCAGTACTTC. It yields the protein CASSLTRYEQYF.

This clonotype was picked up a small number of times. The chain uses TRBV28 and TRBJ2-1; TRBD2 agrees at 7 bases. The CDR3 sequence is 14 residues long. CDR1 MDHEN and CDR2 SYDVKM come from the germline V gene. This CDR3 is CRSGLEGQRGEQFF. CDR3 sequence (DNA): TGTCGGTCCGGACTAGAGGGTCAAAGGGGTGAGCAGTTCTTC.

This clonotype was recorded a few times. The rearrangement uses TRBV29-1 and TRBJ2-3; D is unresolved. V was trimmed by 4 bases and J by 0 bases, leaving 8 bases between them. CDR3 length equals 13 residues. Germline lookup yields CDR1 SQVTM and CDR2 ANQGSEA. CDR3 bases: TGCAGCGTTGTTCTTAGGAGCACAGATACGCAGTATTTT. Protein sequence: CSVVLRSTDTQYF.

The rearrangement uses TRBV9 and TRBJ2-3; D might be TRBD1 (6 bases). Germline CDR1 reads SGDLS; CDR2 reads YYNGEE. This CDR3 has 15 residues. The germline V and J ends were trimmed by 0 bases and 2 bases, with 10 bases remaining between them. The DNA for the CDR3 is TGTGCCAGCAGCGTAGCCAGACAGGCCACAGATACGCAGTATTTT. Its protein is CASSVARQATDTQYF.

The chain combines TRBV7-2 with TRBJ1-2; no definite D call. CDR3 length: 14 residues. The germline V gene encodes CDR1 SGHTA and CDR2 FQGNSA. V was clipped by 5 bases and J by 0 bases, with 10 bases between them. CDR3 DNA sequence: TGTGCCAGCAGCGTCGACCGAGCTAACTATGGCTACACCTTC. Residues: CASSVDRANYGYTF.